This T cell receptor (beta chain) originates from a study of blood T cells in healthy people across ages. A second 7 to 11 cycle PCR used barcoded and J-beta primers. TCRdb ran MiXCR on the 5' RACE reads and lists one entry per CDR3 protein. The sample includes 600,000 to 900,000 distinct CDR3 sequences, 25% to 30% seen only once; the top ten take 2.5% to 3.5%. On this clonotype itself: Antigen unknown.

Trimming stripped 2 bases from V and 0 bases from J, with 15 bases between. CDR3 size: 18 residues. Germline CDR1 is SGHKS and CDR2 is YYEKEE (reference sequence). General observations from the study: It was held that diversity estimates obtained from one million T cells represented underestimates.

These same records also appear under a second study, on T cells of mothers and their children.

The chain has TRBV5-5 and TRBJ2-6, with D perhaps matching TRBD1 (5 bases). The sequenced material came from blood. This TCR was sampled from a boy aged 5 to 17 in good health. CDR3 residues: CASSFYSGIDSGANVLTF. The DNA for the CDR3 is TGTGCCAGCAGCTTCTATTCAGGGATCGACTCTGGGGCCAACGTCCTGACTTTC.